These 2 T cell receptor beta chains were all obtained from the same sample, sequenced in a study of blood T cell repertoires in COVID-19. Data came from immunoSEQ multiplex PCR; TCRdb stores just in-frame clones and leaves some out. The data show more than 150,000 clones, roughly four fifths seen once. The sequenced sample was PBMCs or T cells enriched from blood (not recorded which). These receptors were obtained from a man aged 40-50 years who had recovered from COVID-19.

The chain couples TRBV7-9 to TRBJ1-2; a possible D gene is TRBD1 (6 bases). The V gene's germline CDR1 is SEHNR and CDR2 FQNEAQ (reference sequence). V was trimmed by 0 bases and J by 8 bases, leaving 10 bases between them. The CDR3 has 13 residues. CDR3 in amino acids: CASSLAGARGYTF. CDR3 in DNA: TGTGCCAGCAGCTTAGCGGGGGCGCGGGGCTACACCTTC.

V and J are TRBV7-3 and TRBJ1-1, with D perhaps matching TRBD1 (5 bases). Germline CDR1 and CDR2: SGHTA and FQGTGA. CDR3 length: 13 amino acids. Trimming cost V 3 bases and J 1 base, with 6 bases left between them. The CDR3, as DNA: TGTGCCAGCAGCTTCGGGGGGAACACTGAAGCTTTCTTT. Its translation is CASSFGGNTEAFF.